Each of the 10 T cell receptor beta chains below was sequenced from the same sample in a study of monozygotic twins with inflammatory bowel disease. TCRdb reprocessed the 5' RACE reads, with one entry per CDR3 protein and no DNA. In total, the table holds roughly 300,000 distinct CDR3 sequences. The sample was blood. The receptors originated from a human donor with ulcerative colitis or Crohn's disease, or a healthy co-twin of an affected twin (not recorded which).

The V gene is TRBV10-3, the J gene TRBJ2-5; TCRdb outputs TRBD2, but without DNA this stays unchecked. The CDR3 totals 12 residues. Germline CDR1 and CDR2: ENHRY and SYGVKD. This CDR3 reads CAISGGEETQYF.

The rearrangement links TRBV4-3 to TRBJ2-7; TCRdb's D call of TRBD1 is untestable without DNA. The length of the CDR3 is 15 residues. Germline CDR1 LGHNA, CDR2 YSLEER. CDR3: CASSQVTGSPFEQYF.

The V and J genes are TRBV7-9 and TRBJ2-3; TCRdb calls TRBD2, which cannot be checked without DNA. The CDR3 is 14 amino acids. From germline, CDR1 is SEHNR and CDR2 FQNEAQ (reference sequence). The CDR3 protein is CASSAGRSTDTQYF.

CDR3 protein: CASSAQGGNEQFF. The J gene is TRBJ2-1, the V gene TRBV7-2; lacking DNA, the TRBD1 call made by TCRdb goes unchecked. Looked up from germline, CDR1 is SGHTA and CDR2 is FQGNSA. The length of the CDR3 is 13 residues. The full variable domain, completed using reference TRBV7-2 and TRBJ2-1, is GAGVSQSPSNKVTEKGKDVELRCDPISGHTALYWYRQSLGQGLEFLIYFQGNSAPDKSGLPSDRFSAERTGGSVSTLTIQRTQQEDSAVYLCASSAQGGNEQFFGPGTRLTVL.

This chain connects TRBV29-1 to TRBJ2-2. There are 13 residues in the CDR3. The V gene's germline CDR1 is SQVTM and CDR2 ANQGSEA. CDR3 residues: CSVEPAEAGELFF.

The CDR3 loop is CASSNRPNGGDTQYF. The gene calls are TRBV9 and TRBJ2-3; TCRdb gives TRBD2 as the D gene, but with no DNA this cannot be confirmed. Germline V gene sequence: CDR1 SGDLS, CDR2 YYNGEE. This CDR3 has 15 residues.

The chain has TRBV10-3 and TRBJ2-1. Germline CDR1 ENHRY, CDR2 SYGVKD. The CDR3 is 16 residues long. The CDR3 reads CAISEQRRDSYNEQFF.

The rearrangement uses TRBV6-2 or TRBV6-3 and TRBJ2-7. Germline V gene lookup returns CDR1 MNHEY and CDR2 SVGEGT. This CDR3 is 13 amino acids long. CDR3 in amino acids: CASSYNSRYEQYF.

The chain is built from TRBV10-3 and TRBJ1-5. The CDR3 has 14 residues. Germline V gene data show CDR1 as ENHRY and CDR2 as SYGVKD. CDR3 region: CAISEGRNNQPQHF.

The chain recombines TRBV7-9 with TRBJ1-6; lacking DNA, the TRBD1 call made by TCRdb goes unchecked. CDR3 length: 15 amino acids. Germline CDR1 reads SEHNR; CDR2 reads FQNEAQ (reference sequence). CDR3 residues: CASSLWSGGNSPLHF.